This T cell receptor beta chain derives from a study of radiotherapy plus CTLA-4 blockade in lung cancer. With ipilimumab providing CTLA-4 blockade, focal radiation was administered to patients who had chemo-refractory metastatic non-small-cell lung cancer. Study-wide results and caveats: In blood, TCR clones derived from the tumor expanded after radiotherapy plus ipilimumab.

In the case of this clone: The antigen is unknown.

The protocol was immunoSEQ multiplex PCR, while the TCRdb copy is restricted to in-frame clones and leaves out a portion. The sample comprises more than 75,000 clones, around nine tenths of which are singletons, and around 0.87% rests with the top ten. The CDR3 covers 13 residues. The germline V gene has CDR1 MDHEN and CDR2 SYDVKM. Trimming took 4 bases from V and 5 from J, leaving 12 bases between them. This rearrangement joins TRBV28 to TRBJ2-7; D is unresolved. This TCR was recovered from a human donor with non-small cell lung cancer who had stable disease on radiotherapy plus ipilimumab. Material: peripheral blood, obtained from a patient treated with radiotherapy plus ipilimumab. The CDR3 loop reads CASSSPLSNEQYF. In DNA form, the CDR3 reads TGTGCCAGCAGTTCCCCCTTATCGAACGAGCAGTACTTC.